These T cell receptor beta chains were read from a single sample in a study of OX40 agonist ivuxolimab in advanced cancers. The method was immunoSEQ multiplex PCR; TCRdb's version includes in-frame clones alone and lacks a portion of them. The sample records more than 65,000 clones, roughly four fifths being singletons. Specimen: CD4+ or CD8+ T cells sorted from blood, collected in a trial of the OX40 agonist ivuxolimab. These TCRs come from an adult with an advanced solid tumor such as melanoma, head and neck, liver or kidney cancer. Both conserved end residues are part of each CDR3. A D gene is named only where the DNA matches it firmly. Clone size is shown for a subset of rows, as once, few, many or a class of expanded clone.

. | TRBJ2-3 | TRBV2 | . | CASSGLRVSDTQYF | TGTGCCAGCAGTGGACTCAGGGTTTCAGATACGCAGTATTTT
. | TRBJ1-3 | TRBV6-5 | . | CASSPQGLGNTIYF | TGTGCCAGCAGCCCACAGGGTCTTGGAAACACCATATATTTT
. | TRBJ2-3 | TRBV7-9 | . | CASSSTTRLVRTQYF | TGTGCCAGCAGCTCAACCACCCGACTAGTCAGGACGCAGTATTTT
TRBD2 | TRBJ2-7 | TRBV7-2 | . | CASSLAPGLVSNEQYF | TGTGCCAGCAGCTTAGCCCCGGGACTAGTTTCCAACGAGCAGTACTTC
. | TRBJ1-1 | TRBV5-1 | . | CASSFVAGPLNTEAFF | TGCGCCAGCAGCTTCGTCGCGGGACCCCTGAACACTGAAGCTTTCTTT
. | TRBJ1-2 | TRBV28 | . | CASIAPVRGQNGYTF | TGTGCCAGCATCGCCCCGGTCAGGGGCCAGAACGGCTACACCTTC
. | TRBJ1-2 | TRBV7-3 | . | CASSSQGLDGYTF | TGTGCCAGCAGCTCACAGGGATTGGATGGCTACACCTTC
. | TRBJ2-5 | TRBV7-2 | . | CASSLGPSWNLETQYF | TGTGCCAGCAGCTTAGGCCCTAGTTGGAATTTGGAGACCCAGTACTTC
. | TRBJ1-4 | TRBV27 | . | CASSLRAYQANEKLFF | TGTGCCAGCAGTTTACGGGCCTATCAGGCTAATGAAAAACTGTTTTTT
TRBD1 | TRBJ1-2 | TRBV6-5 | . | CASRVGRGRRGGYTF | TGTGCCAGCAGGGTGGGGAGGGGGCGCCGAGGTGGCTACACCTTC
TRBD1 | TRBJ2-5 | TRBV13 | few | CASGGQGLGQETQYF | TGTGCCAGCGGAGGACAGGGTCTGGGCCAAGAGACCCAGTACTTC
. | TRBJ2-7 | TRBV5-1 | . | CASSLAQVTAYEQYF | TGCGCCAGCAGCTTGGCTCAGGTAACGGCCTACGAGCAGTACTTC
. | TRBJ1-5 | TRBV2 | . | CASSETTFNQPQHF | TGTGCCAGCAGTGAAACAACCTTCAATCAGCCCCAGCATTTT
. | TRBJ2-1 | TRBV6-1 | . | CASSANGVEQFF | TGTGCCAGCAGTGCGAATGGGGTTGAGCAGTTCTTC
. | TRBJ1-4 | TRBV11-2 | . | CASSLRGRLYATNEKLFF | TGTGCCAGCAGCTTAAGGGGTCGACTGTACGCAACTAATGAAAAACTGTTTTTT
. | TRBJ2-2 | TRBV19 | . | CASRGRSTGELFF | TGTGCCAGTAGAGGGAGGTCCACCGGGGAGCTGTTTTTT
. | TRBJ1-2 | TRBV4-2 | . | CASHQRAGYITADGYTF | TGTGCCAGCCACCAACGGGCAGGTTATATTACCGCTGATGGCTACACCTTC
TRBD2 | TRBJ2-1 | TRBV6-4 | . | CASSDFSGSSYNEQFF | TGTGCCAGCAGTGACTTTAGCGGGAGCTCCTACAATGAGCAGTTCTTC
. | TRBJ2-5 | TRBV7-3 | . | CASSLVGGRKGETQYF | TGTGCCAGCAGCTTAGTTGGCGGCAGGAAGGGGGAGACCCAGTACTTC
. | TRBJ1-5 | TRBV4-3 | . | CASSQDWRDQPQHF | TGCGCCAGCAGCCAAGATTGGCGTGATCAGCCCCAGCATTTT
. | TRBJ1-2 | TRBV11-2 | few | CASSTGYYGYTF | TGTGCCAGCAGCACAGGGTACTATGGCTACACCTTC
TRBD1 | TRBJ2-3 | TRBV7-2 | . | CASSLVAGGTDTQYF | TGTGCCAGCAGCTTAGTGGCAGGGGGAACAGATACGCAGTATTTT
. | TRBJ1-5 | TRBV30 | . | CAWGVKGNQPQHF | TGTGCCTGGGGTGTGAAGGGCAATCAGCCCCAGCATTTT
TRBD2 | TRBJ2-7 | TRBV4-1 | . | CASSHSGTSRFDSYEQYF | TGCGCCAGCAGCCATTCCGGGACTAGTCGATTCGACTCCTACGAGCAGTACTTC
. | TRBJ2-2 | TRBV7-3 | . | CASSPPGVGGTGELFF | TGTGCCAGCAGCCCCCCGGGGGTAGGAGGGACCGGGGAGCTGTTTTTT
. | TRBJ2-7 | TRBV18 | . | CASSPNFSPSSYEQYF | TGTGCCAGCTCACCTAACTTCTCCCCCAGCTCCTACGAGCAGTACTTC
. | TRBJ1-3 | TRBV30 | . | CAWSVGGSSGNTIYF | TGTGCCTGGAGTGTGGGGGGGAGTTCTGGAAACACCATATATTTT
. | TRBJ2-3 | TRBV6-5 | . | CASRTGFGDTQYF | TGTGCCAGCCGCACGGGGTTCGGAGATACGCAGTATTTT
. | TRBJ2-7 | TRBV19 | medium-sized | CASSIVWGGGPYEQYF | TGTGCCAGTAGTATCGTTTGGGGAGGGGGCCCCTACGAGCAGTACTTC
. | TRBJ2-7 | TRBV7-9 | . | CASSLRGPIRGPTYEQYF | TGTGCCAGCAGCTTACGTGGCCCTATCAGGGGTCCGACCTACGAGCAGTACTTC
. | TRBJ1-5 | TRBV10-3 | . | CAISDGGLNQPQHF | TGTGCCATCAGTGATGGAGGACTCAATCAGCCCCAGCATTTT
TRBD2 | TRBJ2-1 | TRBV5-1 | . | CASSAGLAGPYNEQFF | TGCGCCAGCAGCGCAGGACTAGCGGGACCCTACAATGAGCAGTTCTTC
. | TRBJ1-4 | TRBV6-1 | . | CASSQGRRNEKLFF | TGTGCCAGCAGCCAAGGACGGAGAAATGAAAAACTGTTTTTT
. | TRBJ2-5 | TRBV5-1 | . | CASSLGTFGVETQYF | TGCGCCAGCAGCTTGGGAACTTTTGGGGTAGAGACCCAGTACTTC
. | TRBJ1-2 | TRBV7-9 | once | CASSHLPEGGYTF | TGTGCCAGCAGTCATCTTCCCGAGGGTGGCTACACCTTC
TRBD2 | TRBJ2-5 | TRBV6-1 | . | CASRLAGAGETQYF | TGTGCCAGCAGGTTAGCGGGGGCGGGAGAGACCCAGTACTTC
. | TRBJ1-5 | TRBV2 | once | CASRVSNQPQHF | TGTGCCAGCAGAGTTAGCAATCAGCCCCAGCATTTT